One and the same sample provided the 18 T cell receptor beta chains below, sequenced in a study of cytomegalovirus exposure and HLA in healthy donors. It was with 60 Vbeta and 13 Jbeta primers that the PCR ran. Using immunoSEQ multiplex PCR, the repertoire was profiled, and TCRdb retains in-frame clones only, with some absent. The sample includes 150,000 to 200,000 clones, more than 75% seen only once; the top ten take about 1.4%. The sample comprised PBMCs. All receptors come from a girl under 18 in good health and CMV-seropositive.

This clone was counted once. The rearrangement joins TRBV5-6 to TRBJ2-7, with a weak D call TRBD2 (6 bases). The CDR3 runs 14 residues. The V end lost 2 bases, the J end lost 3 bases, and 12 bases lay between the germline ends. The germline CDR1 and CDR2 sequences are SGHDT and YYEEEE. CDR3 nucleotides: TGTGCCAGCAGCTTATCCCCTAGCGACTACGAGCAGTACTTC. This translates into CASSLSPSDYEQYF. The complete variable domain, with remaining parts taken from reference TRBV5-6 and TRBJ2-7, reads DAGVTQSPTHLIKTRGQQVTLRCSPKSGHDTVSWYQQALGQGPQFIFQYYEEEERQRGNFPDRFSGHQFPNYSSELNVNALLLGDSALYLCASSLSPSDYEQYFGPGTRLTVT.

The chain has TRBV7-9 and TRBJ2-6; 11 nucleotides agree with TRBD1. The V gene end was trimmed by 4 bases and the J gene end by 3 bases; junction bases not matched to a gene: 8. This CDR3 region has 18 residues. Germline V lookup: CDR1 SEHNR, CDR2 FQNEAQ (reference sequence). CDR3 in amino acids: CASSSIRDRGYGANVLTF. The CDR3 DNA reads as TGTGCCAGCAGCTCTATCCGGGACAGGGGGTATGGGGCCAACGTCCTGACTTTC.

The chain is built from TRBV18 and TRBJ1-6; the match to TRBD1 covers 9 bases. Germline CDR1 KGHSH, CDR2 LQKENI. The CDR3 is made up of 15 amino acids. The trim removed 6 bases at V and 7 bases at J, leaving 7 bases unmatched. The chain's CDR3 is CASSLEGTGNSPLHF. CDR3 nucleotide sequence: TGTGCCAGCTCCCTAGAGGGGACAGGGAATTCACCCCTCCACTTT.

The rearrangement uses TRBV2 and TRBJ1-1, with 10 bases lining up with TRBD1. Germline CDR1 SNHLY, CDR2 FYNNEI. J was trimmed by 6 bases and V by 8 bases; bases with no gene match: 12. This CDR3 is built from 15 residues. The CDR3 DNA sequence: TGTGCCAGCGTCCCGGGACAGGGGAGGGGACCTGAAGCTTTCTTT. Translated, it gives CASVPGQGRGPEAFF.

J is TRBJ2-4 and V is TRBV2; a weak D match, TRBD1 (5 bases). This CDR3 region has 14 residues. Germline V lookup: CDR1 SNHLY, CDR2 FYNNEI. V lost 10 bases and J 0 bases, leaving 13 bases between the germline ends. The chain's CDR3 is CATRTREAKNIQYF. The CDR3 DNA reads TGTGCCACGCGGACAAGGGAAGCCAAAAACATTCAGTACTTC.

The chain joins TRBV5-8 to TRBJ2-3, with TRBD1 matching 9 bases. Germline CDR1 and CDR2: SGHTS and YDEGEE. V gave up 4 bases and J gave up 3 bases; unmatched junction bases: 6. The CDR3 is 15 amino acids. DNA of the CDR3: TGTGCCAGCAGCCCCGGGACAGGGCTTACAGATACGCAGTATTTT. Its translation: CASSPGTGLTDTQYF.

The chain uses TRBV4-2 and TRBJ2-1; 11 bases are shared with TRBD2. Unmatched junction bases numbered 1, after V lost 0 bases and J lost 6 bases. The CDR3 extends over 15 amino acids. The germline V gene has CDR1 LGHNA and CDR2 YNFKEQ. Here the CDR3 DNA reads TGTGCCAGCAGCCAAGAAGGGACTAGCGGCAATGAGCAGTTCTTC. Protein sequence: CASSQEGTSGNEQFF.

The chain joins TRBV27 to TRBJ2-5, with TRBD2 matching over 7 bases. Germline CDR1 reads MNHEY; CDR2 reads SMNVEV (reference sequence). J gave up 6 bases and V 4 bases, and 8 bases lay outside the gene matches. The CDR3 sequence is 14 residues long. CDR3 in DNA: TGTGCCAGCAGTTCGGTACTAGCGTCTCAGACCCAGTACTTC. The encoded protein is CASSSVLASQTQYF.

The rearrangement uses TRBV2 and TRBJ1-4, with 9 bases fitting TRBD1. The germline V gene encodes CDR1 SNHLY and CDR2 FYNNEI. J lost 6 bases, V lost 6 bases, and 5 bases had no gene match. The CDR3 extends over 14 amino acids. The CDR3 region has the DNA TGTGCCAGCAGCGCGGACAGGGGAGATGAAAAACTGTTTTTT. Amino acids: CASSADRGDEKLFF.

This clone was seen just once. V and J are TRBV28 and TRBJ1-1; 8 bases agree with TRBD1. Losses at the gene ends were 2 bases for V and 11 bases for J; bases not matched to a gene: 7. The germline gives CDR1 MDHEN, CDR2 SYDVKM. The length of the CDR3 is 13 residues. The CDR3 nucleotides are TGTGCCAGCAGTTTAGGACAGGGTCTTGCGGCTTTCTTT. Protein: CASSLGQGLAAFF.

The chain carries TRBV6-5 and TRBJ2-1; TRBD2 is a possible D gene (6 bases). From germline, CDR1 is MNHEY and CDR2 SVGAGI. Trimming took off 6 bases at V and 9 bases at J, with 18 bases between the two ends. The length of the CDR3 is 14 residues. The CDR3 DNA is TGTGCCAGCAGACCCTTTGGGGGGTCCGGTGAGCAGTTCTTC. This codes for CASRPFGGSGEQFF.

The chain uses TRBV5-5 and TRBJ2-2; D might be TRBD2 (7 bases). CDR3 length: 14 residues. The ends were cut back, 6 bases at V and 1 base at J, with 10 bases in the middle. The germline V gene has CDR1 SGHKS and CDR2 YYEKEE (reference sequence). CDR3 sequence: CASIGGVNTGELFF. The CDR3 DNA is TGTGCCAGCATAGGGGGGGTGAACACCGGGGAGCTGTTTTTT.

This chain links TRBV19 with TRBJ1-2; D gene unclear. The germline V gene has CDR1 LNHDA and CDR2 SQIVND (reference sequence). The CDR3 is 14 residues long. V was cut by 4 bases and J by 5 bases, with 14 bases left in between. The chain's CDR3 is CASSRTDGIYGYTF. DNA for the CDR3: TGTGCCAGTAGTAGGACCGACGGGATATATGGCTACACCTTC.

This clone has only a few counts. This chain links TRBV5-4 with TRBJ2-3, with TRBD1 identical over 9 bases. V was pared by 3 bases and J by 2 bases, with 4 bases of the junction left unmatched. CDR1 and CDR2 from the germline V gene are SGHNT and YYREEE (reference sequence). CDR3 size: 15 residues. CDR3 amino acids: CASSYGDRVTDTQYF. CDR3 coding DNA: TGTGCCAGCAGCTATGGGGACAGGGTCACAGATACGCAGTATTTT.

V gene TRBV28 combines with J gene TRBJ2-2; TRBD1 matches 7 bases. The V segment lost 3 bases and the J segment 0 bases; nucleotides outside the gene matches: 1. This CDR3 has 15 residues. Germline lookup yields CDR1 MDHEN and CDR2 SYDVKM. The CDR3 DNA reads TGTGCCAGCAGTTTGGGACAGCCGAACACCGGGGAGCTGTTTTTT. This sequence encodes CASSLGQPNTGELFF.

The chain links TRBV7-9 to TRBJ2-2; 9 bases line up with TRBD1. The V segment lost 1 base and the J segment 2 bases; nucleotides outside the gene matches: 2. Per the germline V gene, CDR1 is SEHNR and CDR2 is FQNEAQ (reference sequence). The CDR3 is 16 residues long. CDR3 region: CASSLDRGRNTGELFF. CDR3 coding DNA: TGTGCCAGCAGCTTAGACAGGGGGCGAAACACCGGGGAGCTGTTTTTT.

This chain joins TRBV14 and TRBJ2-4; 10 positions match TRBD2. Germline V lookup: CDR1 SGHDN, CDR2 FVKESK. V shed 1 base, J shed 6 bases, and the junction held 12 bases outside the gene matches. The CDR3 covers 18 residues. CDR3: CASSQAAGGPGRGNIQYF. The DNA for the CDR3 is TGTGCCAGCAGCCAAGCAGCGGGAGGGCCAGGTCGTGGAAACATTCAGTACTTC.

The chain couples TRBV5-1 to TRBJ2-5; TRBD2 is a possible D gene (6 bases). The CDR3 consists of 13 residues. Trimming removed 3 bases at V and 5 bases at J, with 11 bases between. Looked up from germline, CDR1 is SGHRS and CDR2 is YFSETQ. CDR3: CASSSLEGETQYF. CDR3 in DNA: TGCGCCAGCAGCTCCTTGGAGGGTGAGACCCAGTACTTC.